There are many counts of the clone carrying this T cell receptor beta chain. This sample is part of a study of blood T cells in healthy people across ages. Using a J-beta primer mix together with a sample-barcoded 5' primer, a second PCR was run for roughly 7 to 12 cycles. A single record per CDR3 protein comes from TCRdb applying MiXCR to the 5' RACE reads. The sample has more than 1,000,000 distinct CDR3 sequences; approximately 25% are singletons. There are 16 residues in the CDR3. CDR1 SGDLS and CDR2 YYNGEE come from the germline V gene. Unmatched junction bases numbered 8, after V lost 4 bases and J lost 0 bases. These records were also assigned to another study, of T cells of mothers and their children. This second study notes: Every mother produced more than 8.5 million TCR beta CDR3 reads, whereas every child provided several million.

The receptor's source is a girl aged 2-10 years in good health. The sequenced sample consisted of blood. The chain links TRBV9 to TRBJ2-3, with 7 bases identical to TRBD2. The CDR3 region has the DNA TGTGCCAGCAGCTCCCAACTAGCGCCCAGCACAGATACGCAGTATTTT. It codes for CASSSQLAPSTDTQYF.